This is a list of T cell receptor beta chains from one sample in a study of T cell responses to AZD1222 COVID-19 vaccine. TCRdb's table, derived via immunoSEQ multiplex PCR, lists solely in-frame clones and lacks some. Of under 150,000 clones listed, 85% to 90% are singletons. Here the sequenced sample was peripheral blood, taken 28 days after the second AZD1222 dose. These TCRs come from an adult who received the AZD1222 COVID-19 vaccine. The CDR3 runs from the conserved cysteine through the conserved F or W. D genes are given only for firm matches. Expanded clones get a size class; other rows say once, few or many, or leave the size out.

CDR3 DNA	CDR3 protein	V gene	D gene	J gene	clone size
TGTGCCAGCAGCTTAAGCGACGGTGCCTACGAGCAGTACTTC	CASSLSDGAYEQYF	TRBV11-3	NA	TRBJ2-7	NA
TGTGCTAGTGGTTTGCGCAGGCTAGTAAAGGAGACCCAGTACTTC	CASGLRRLVKETQYF	TRBV12-5	NA	TRBJ2-5	NA
TGCGCCAGCAGCCCCTACCGACTGAAAAACACTGAAGCTTTCTTT	CASSPYRLKNTEAFF	TRBV5-1	NA	TRBJ1-1	NA
TGTGCCAGCAGCCCCGACCTGGGTGAAGCTTTCTTT	CASSPDLGEAFF	TRBV9	NA	TRBJ1-1	NA
TGCGCCAGCAATAGGACAGGGCTGAGGGTGAACACTGAAGCTTTCTTT	CASNRTGLRVNTEAFF	TRBV10-1	TRBD1	TRBJ1-1	NA
TGTGCCAGCAGTTTCCAATATAGCAATCAGCCCCAGCATTTT	CASSFQYSNQPQHF	TRBV27	NA	TRBJ1-5	NA
TGTGCCAGCAGCTTAGCGGCGGGCCTTGCTAGTAATGAGCAGTTCTTC	CASSLAAGLASNEQFF	TRBV7-2	NA	TRBJ2-1	NA
TGCGCCAGCAGTAACAGGGTAGATTCACCCCTCCACTTT	CASSNRVDSPLHF	TRBV10-1	NA	TRBJ1-6	once
TGTGCCAGTAGTATCCCAGGGGGCAATCAGCCCCAGCATTTT	CASSIPGGNQPQHF	TRBV19	NA	TRBJ1-5	NA
TGTGCCAGCAGCTTGAGGACCGGATATCAGCCCCAGCATTTT	CASSLRTGYQPQHF	TRBV5-5	NA	TRBJ1-5	NA
TGTGCCAGCGGTAGAATCTCTGGGGCCAACGTCCTGACTTTC	CASGRISGANVLTF	TRBV28	NA	TRBJ2-6	NA
TGTGCCATCAGTGAGTCGGGACAGTCCTATGGCTACACCTTC	CAISESGQSYGYTF	TRBV10-3	TRBD1	TRBJ1-2	NA
TGCGCCAGCAGCTTTGGACAGGGTTCTGTCTACAATGAGCAGTTCTTC	CASSFGQGSVYNEQFF	TRBV5-1	TRBD1	TRBJ2-1	NA
TGTGCCAGCAGCGGACCGGGACCGATAGGGATAGAGACCCAGTACTTC	CASSGPGPIGIETQYF	TRBV9	NA	TRBJ2-5	NA
TGTGCCACCAGCAGAGGCGGGGGGGTAGAGACCCAGTACTTC	CATSRGGGVETQYF	TRBV15	TRBD2	TRBJ2-5	NA
TGTGCCAGCAGCTCAGGACAAACTCGGGACACCATATATTTT	CASSSGQTRDTIYF	TRBV13	NA	TRBJ1-3	NA
TGTGCCAGCAGTTCAAAGGACTCTCGCACAGATACGCAGTATTTT	CASSSKDSRTDTQYF	TRBV6-1	NA	TRBJ2-3	NA
TGTGCCAGCAAGCAGGAGGCTCATAATTCACCCCTCCACTTT	CASKQEAHNSPLHF	TRBV6-5	NA	TRBJ1-6	NA
TGCGCCAGCAGCCAAGAGGCACAGGGCAATCAGCCCCAGCATTTT	CASSQEAQGNQPQHF	TRBV4-3	NA	TRBJ1-5	NA
TGTGCCTGGACATCTGGGGCAGGCTCCTACGAGCAGTACTTC	CAWTSGAGSYEQYF	TRBV30	NA	TRBJ2-7	few
TGCGCCAGCAGCCAAGAAAAATTGGGACAGATTATTCGCAATGAGCAGTTCTTC	CASSQEKLGQIIRNEQFF	TRBV4-1	TRBD1	TRBJ2-1	NA
TGCGCCAGCAGCCAAGTCAGGGCAGGGGCCGCAACTAATGAAAAACTGTTTTTT	CASSQVRAGAATNEKLFF	TRBV4-3	NA	TRBJ1-4	NA
TGCGCCAGCAGCCAAGATACATGGGCCAGAAACACTGAAGCTTTCTTT	CASSQDTWARNTEAFF	TRBV4-1	NA	TRBJ1-1	NA
TGCGCCAGCAGTGAAGGGGAGACCCAGTACTTC	CASSEGETQYF	TRBV10-1	NA	TRBJ2-5	NA
TGTGCCAGCTCACCATTATCCGGGACAGGAGGGGCCTACGAGCAGTACTTC	CASSPLSGTGGAYEQYF	TRBV18	TRBD1	TRBJ2-7	NA
TGTGCCAGCAGTTACTCGGATTCAGGATCCTATGGCTACACCTTC	CASSYSDSGSYGYTF	TRBV6-5	NA	TRBJ1-2	NA
TGTGCCAGCAGCCCCGGACTAGCGGGGGGCACAGATACGCAGTATTTT	CASSPGLAGGTDTQYF	TRBV7-3	TRBD2	TRBJ2-3	NA
TGTGCCAGCAGCTTAAATGATCCTCGCTCTGGAAACACCATATATTTT	CASSLNDPRSGNTIYF	TRBV7-6	NA	TRBJ1-3	NA
TGTGCCACCAGTTCCGGACTAGCAGACCCCTACGAGCAGTACTTC	CATSSGLADPYEQYF	TRBV24-1	TRBD2	TRBJ2-7	NA
TGTGCCAGCAGCTTCGGGGCTACGGAAAAACTGTTTTTT	CASSFGATEKLFF	TRBV11-2	NA	TRBJ1-4	NA
TGTGCCAGCAGACAGGACCGCCAAGAGACCCAGTACTTC	CASRQDRQETQYF	TRBV13	NA	TRBJ2-5	few
TGTGCCTGGAGTCAGGGGCTCAATAATGAAAAACTGTTTTTT	CAWSQGLNNEKLFF	TRBV30	NA	TRBJ1-4	NA
TGCAGCGTAGAATGGGGGGCCGGAGATACGCAGTATTTT	CSVEWGAGDTQYF	TRBV29-1	NA	TRBJ2-3	NA
TGTGCCAGCAGCATACGTCGACTTGCGGGCAGTATTCTACAAGAGACCCAGTACTTC	CASSIRRLAGSILQETQYF	TRBV5-4	NA	TRBJ2-5	NA
TGTGCCAGCAGCTTATCCCGCGAAGAGACCCAGTACTTC	CASSLSREETQYF	TRBV7-3	NA	TRBJ2-5	NA
TGTGCCAGCAGCTTTGCCTTTGGGGATGAGCAGTTCTTC	CASSFAFGDEQFF	TRBV7-2	NA	TRBJ2-1	NA
TGTGCCAGCAGTTCGGGGACAGGGCTTCTAAATGAAAAACTGTTTTTT	CASSSGTGLLNEKLFF	TRBV28	TRBD1	TRBJ1-4	NA
TGCAGTTATCGAAGATGGGATACGCAGTATTTT	CSYRRWDTQYF	TRBV20-1	NA	TRBJ2-3	NA
TGCGCCAGCAAGAGCGGACTCTGGGATGAGCAGTTCTTC	CASKSGLWDEQFF	TRBV5-1	NA	TRBJ2-1	once
TGCGCCAGCAGCTCCGGACTAGCGGGTTTAGAGACCCAGTACTTC	CASSSGLAGLETQYF	TRBV5-1	TRBD2	TRBJ2-5	NA
TGTGCCAGCAAAACTGGGGGCTACAATGAGCAGTTCTTC	CASKTGGYNEQFF	TRBV3-1/TRBV3-2	NA	TRBJ2-1	NA
TGTGCCAGCAGCTTGGGACAGGGGTTAGGCTATGGCTACACCTTC	CASSLGQGLGYGYTF	TRBV7-9	TRBD1	TRBJ1-2	NA
TGCAGCGTTCCTACTAGCGGGGGGGCTTCCGGGGAGCTGTTTTTT	CSVPTSGGASGELFF	TRBV29-1	TRBD2	TRBJ2-2	NA
TGTGCCACCAGCAGAGGGACGGCCGATGAAAAACTGTTTTTT	CATSRGTADEKLFF	TRBV15	NA	TRBJ1-4	NA
TGTGCCAGTGGTATTAACTATGGCTACACCTTC	CASGINYGYTF	TRBV6-5	NA	TRBJ1-2	few
TGTGCCTGGAGCCCCCCCAGCAATCAGCCCCAGCATTTT	CAWSPPSNQPQHF	TRBV30	NA	TRBJ1-5	NA
TGTGCCAGTACCCCCCGCGGATACGACTCTGGAAACACCATATATTTT	CASTPRGYDSGNTIYF	TRBV19	NA	TRBJ1-3	few
TGTGCCATCAGTGAGTCCGCATTAGGAGGAAACACCATATATTTT	CAISESALGGNTIYF	TRBV10-3	NA	TRBJ1-3	NA
TGTGCCAGCAGCTTGGACAGTGGGGACTATGGCTACACCTTC	CASSLDSGDYGYTF	TRBV5-6	NA	TRBJ1-2	NA
TGTGCCAGCGCTACTAGCGGCTACGAGCAGTACTTC	CASATSGYEQYF	TRBV5-5	TRBD2	TRBJ2-7	NA
TGTGCCAGTAGTACCTCCGGGACGCAGTATTTT	CASSTSGTQYF	TRBV19	NA	TRBJ2-3	NA
TGCGCCAGCAGCTTGGCCAAAACTGGGGGCCTCACAGATACGCAGTATTTT	CASSLAKTGGLTDTQYF	TRBV5-1	NA	TRBJ2-3	NA
TGTGCCAGCAGTGAAGCCCTAGCGGTAGCCAAAAACATTCAGTACTTC	CASSEALAVAKNIQYF	TRBV6-1	TRBD2	TRBJ2-4	once
TGTGCCAGCAGTCGCACCGTGGACGGAATTGGTGAGCAGTTCTTC	CASSRTVDGIGEQFF	TRBV7-8	NA	TRBJ2-1	once
TGTGCCTGGAGTGGACAGGGACAAAACGGCTACACCTTC	CAWSGQGQNGYTF	TRBV30	TRBD1	TRBJ1-2	NA